This T cell receptor beta chain originates from a study of blood T cell repertoires in COVID-19. Overall study context: Researchers got acute and convalescent COVID-19 samples from the United States, Italy and Spain. From T cells, B-cell-depleted T cells, or PBMCs came the material, which was cDNA or gDNA.

Germline V CDR1 and CDR2: SGDLS, YYNGEE. The CDR3 spans 16 residues. V lost 1 base to trimming and J lost 4 bases; unmatched junction nucleotides: 4. As processed by the authors: Amplified reference gene primers provided the basis for estimating nucleated cell counts. Using immunoSEQ multiplex PCR, the repertoire was profiled, and TCRdb retains in-frame clones only, with some absent. That table gives V, J and clone size, and the DNA gave D and trimming. The sample lists about 330,000 clones, more than 80% seen once, with around 6.6% in the top ten. J is TRBJ2-2 and V is TRBV9, with TRBD1 matching 10 bases. The clonotype comes from a man aged 18 to 29 who had recovered from COVID-19. What was sequenced was peripheral blood. In nucleotides, the CDR3 is TGTGCCAGCAGCGTATGGGACAGGGGATTCACCGGGGAGCTGTTTTTT. Translated: CASSVWDRGFTGELFF.